One sample yielded the 21 T cell receptor beta chains listed below, sequenced in a study of T cells in Graves' hyperthyroidism and ophthalmopathy. From RNA transcripts, TCR beta CDR3 regions were amplified. Researchers ran a first-round RT-PCR on the TCR CDR3 using the HTBI primer set. TCRdb reprocessed the multiplex PCR reads with MiXCR, giving one entry per CDR3 protein. The table has about 270,000 distinct CDR3 sequences, approximately 25% seen once; the top ten hold approximately 32%. Specimen: blood. Receptor source: a woman aged 40-49 years with Graves' ophthalmopathy.

This clonotype was detected many times. The chain carries TRBV29-1 and TRBJ2-5; 9 bases map to TRBD2. Germline CDR1 is SQVTM and CDR2 is ANQGSEA. Trimming removed 4 bases from V and 4 bases from J; junction bases left unmatched: 4. This CDR3 has 13 residues. The DNA of the CDR3 is TGCAGCGTTGTGGCGGGAGGGCCAGAGACCCAGTACTTC. It translates to CSVVAGGPETQYF.

This chain uses TRBV5-1 with TRBJ2-5; possibly TRBD2 for D (5 bases). The CDR3 contains 13 residues. Trimming took 4 bases from V and 5 from J, leaving 12 bases between them. In germline, CDR1 is SGHRS, CDR2 YFSETQ. CDR3 loop: CASSVDLVETQYF. The CDR3 DNA sequence: TGCGCCAGCAGCGTGGACTTGGTGGAGACCCAGTACTTC.

The table lists this clonotype with many counts. V gene TRBV30 combines with J gene TRBJ2-5; the match to TRBD1 covers 9 bases. Unmatched junction bases numbered 11, after V lost 5 bases and J lost 4 bases. Germline V gene sequence: CDR1 GTSNPN, CDR2 SVGIG (reference sequence). This CDR3 region has 15 residues. The CDR3 reads CAWGGGQGLSETQYF. As DNA, the CDR3 is TGTGCCTGGGGGGGGGGACAGGGTCTTTCAGAGACCCAGTACTTC.

On this clonotype: Germline and junction disagree at one end, which may indicate a read error. This chain joins TRBV11-2 and TRBJ1-1; a weak D match, TRBD1 (6 bases). The germline gives CDR1 SGHAT, CDR2 FQNNGV. The CDR3 contains 14 residues. The CDR3 nucleotides are TGTGCCAGCAGCTTGATCAGGGGTCTCGCTGAAGCTTACTTT. Translation: CASSLIRGLAEAYF.

At least ten counts were recorded for this clonotype. This chain uses TRBV12-3 or TRBV12-4 with TRBJ1-1; tentatively, D is TRBD1 (6 bases). This CDR3 comprises 15 residues. V was pared by 6 bases and J by 2 bases, with 16 bases between. CDR3 loop: CASSKAGARNTEAFF. CDR3 in DNA: TGTGCCAGCAGCAAGGCAGGGGCCCGAAACACTGAAGCTTTCTTT.

This clonotype was counted at least ten times. The rearrangement uses TRBV20-1 and TRBJ2-5; D unclear. Per the germline V gene, CDR1 is DFQATT and CDR2 is SNEGSKA (reference sequence). This CDR3 has 12 residues. Trimming pared 3 bases from V and 5 bases from J, leaving 10 bases between. As DNA, the CDR3 is TGCAGTGCTAGGGTTTCAGCGGAGACCCAGTACTTC. It specifies CSARVSAETQYF.

The chain is built from TRBV18 and TRBJ1-3; tentative D call: TRBD1 (6 bases). V lost 2 bases and J lost 0, with 11 bases in between. CDR1 KGHSH and CDR2 LQKENI come from the germline V gene. This CDR3 region has 16 residues. The CDR3 DNA follows: TGTGCCAGCTCACCAGTAAGGGACACCTCTGGAAACACCATATATTTT. Translating it yields CASSPVRDTSGNTIYF.

This clonotype was observed a handful of times. The junction departs from the called germline gene at one end, perhaps through a read error. This chain joins TRBV6-1 and TRBJ1-2, with 7 bases fitting TRBD1. CDR1 MNHNS and CDR2 SASEGT come from the germline V gene. The CDR3 is made up of 14 amino acids. CDR3 coding DNA: TGTGCCAGCAGTCCCGCGACAGGGCTTAATGGCTACAGCTTC. Its translation: CASSPATGLNGYSF.

This clonotype was seen many times. The rearrangement links TRBV2 to TRBJ2-1, with D unresolved. Germline V gives CDR1 SNHLY, CDR2 FYNNEI. Between the trimmed V and J ends, which lost 8 bases and 7 bases, there was a span of 12 bases. The length of the CDR3 is 12 residues. The CDR3 DNA is TGTGCCAGCCTTTTTCGCAGTAATGAGCAGTTCTTC. This sequence encodes CASLFRSNEQFF.

This clonotype was found a few times. V usage is TRBV15 and J usage is TRBJ2-2; a weak D match, TRBD1 (6 bases). The CDR3 covers 14 residues. Trimming cost V 10 bases and J 1 base, with 13 bases left between them. CDR1 is LNHNV, CDR2 YYDKDF, per germline (reference sequence). The CDR3 region has the DNA TGTGCCATTGGGGGCAATAAGAACACCGGGGAGCTGTTTTTT. It yields the protein CAIGGNKNTGELFF.

This clonotype was found a few times. A much larger clonotype is one base distant, so this may be a read error. In nucleotides, the CDR3 is TGTGCCAGCAGCGTAGAGGGCGGGACTAGCGTACAAGAGACCCCGTACTTC. This gives the protein CASSVEGGTSVQETPYF. The V and J genes are TRBV9 and TRBJ2-5; 10 nucleotides align to TRBD2. Germline V gene lookup returns CDR1 SGDLS and CDR2 YYNGEE. The CDR3 length is 17 residues.

This clonotype was detected many times. The chain combines TRBV12-3 or TRBV12-4 with TRBJ2-2; tentative D call: TRBD1 (6 bases). The CDR3 is made up of 14 amino acids. V lost 7 bases to trimming and J lost 6 bases, with 15 bases between them. The CDR3 region has the DNA TGTGCCAGCACCCAACAGGGTGGGCCCGGGGAGCTGTTTTTT. This encodes CASTQQGGPGELFF.

This clonotype was recorded at least ten times. V usage is TRBV7-8 and J usage is TRBJ1-1; D perhaps matches TRBD1 (6 bases). CDR3 length: 15 amino acids. CDR1 and CDR2 (germline): SGHVS, FQNEAQ. The germline V and J ends were trimmed by 6 bases and 0 bases, with 14 bases remaining between them. The CDR3 loop reads CASSHPQGMNTEAFF. The CDR3 nucleotides are TGTGCCAGCAGTCACCCGCAGGGGATGAACACTGAAGCTTTCTTT.

A note on this clonotype: This may stem from a read error, because a much larger clone lies one nucleotide away. The chain recombines TRBV3-1 with TRBJ2-5, with D uncertain. V gave up 0 bases and J gave up 5 bases, with 19 bases separating them. There are 17 residues in the CDR3. From germline, CDR1 is LGHDT and CDR2 YNNKEL (reference sequence). The CDR3 nucleotides read TGTGCCAGCAGCCAAGATTTGAGTCCAGCCCCCCGGGAGACCCAGTACTTC. This codes for CASSQDLSPAPRETQYF.

The V call is TRBV28, the J call TRBJ2-7; D is unresolved. The CDR3 spans 14 residues. Germline V CDR1 and CDR2: MDHEN, SYDVKM. V was shortened by 1 base and J by 4 bases, with 11 bases between the two germline ends. The CDR3 bases are TGTGCCAGCAGTTTATCGGGCGGTAGATACGAGCAGTACTTC. Protein product: CASSLSGGRYEQYF.

J is TRBJ2-7 and V is TRBV7-8; TRBD2 might be the D (5 bases). Germline CDR1 reads SGHVS; CDR2 reads FQNEAQ. V lost 7 bases and J lost 7, with 20 bases in between. CDR3 length: 14 amino acids. CDR3 amino acids: CASNLGRGAGEQYF. The DNA of the CDR3 is TGTGCCAGCAACCTCGGCCGGGGAGCTGGGGAGCAGTACTTC.

This clonotype was counted many times. This rearrangement joins TRBV11-2 to TRBJ2-4; 10 bases are shared with TRBD2. Germline values: CDR1 SGHAT, CDR2 FQNNGV. CDR3 length equals 15 residues. Trimming cost V 6 bases and J 0 bases; bases outside gene matches: 2. CDR3 DNA: TGTGCCAGCAGTAGACTAGCGGGAGCCAAAAACATTCAGTACTTC. This gives the protein CASSRLAGAKNIQYF.

This clonotype was detected many times. The genes are TRBV12-3 or TRBV12-4 and TRBJ1-2; TRBD1 might be the D (5 bases). This CDR3 spans 14 amino acids. V was clipped by 5 bases and J by 8 bases, with 18 bases between them. The CDR3 protein is CASSPVGEIRGYTF. In nucleotides, the CDR3 is TGTGCCAGCAGTCCCGTGGGGGAGATAAGAGGCTACACCTTC.

There are many counts of this clonotype. It may be a read error: a sequence one base away is much more abundant. J is TRBJ2-5 and V is TRBV12-3 or TRBV12-4, with 7 bases fitting TRBD2. This CDR3 has 14 residues. The ends lost 7 bases at V and 4 bases at J; junction bases unmatched: 9. CDR3 region: CASTSAAGAETQYF. As DNA, the CDR3 is TGTGCCAGCACCTCGGCGGCGGGAGCAGAGACCCAGTACTTC.

This clonotype was seen just once. The V call is TRBV7-2, the J call TRBJ2-4; a weak D match, TRBD1 (6 bases). This CDR3 region has 15 residues. Germline values: CDR1 SGHTA, CDR2 FQGNSA. Deletions cut 1 base from V and 3 bases from J, with 10 bases between. The CDR3 spells CASSLVPQGKNIQYF. The CDR3 coding sequence is TGTGCCAGCAGCTTAGTTCCACAGGGCAAAAACATTCAGTACTTC.

This clonotype has ten or more counts. The chain is built from TRBV20-1 and TRBJ2-7, with D possibly matching TRBD2 (7 bases). From germline, CDR1 is DFQATT and CDR2 SNEGSKA (reference sequence). Between the trimmed V and J ends, which lost 1 base and 0 bases, there was a span of 10 bases. The CDR3 runs to 14 residues. CDR3 coding DNA: TGCAGTGCTAGAGCCGGGGGGCTCTCCTACGAGCAGTACTTC. Residues: CSARAGGLSYEQYF.